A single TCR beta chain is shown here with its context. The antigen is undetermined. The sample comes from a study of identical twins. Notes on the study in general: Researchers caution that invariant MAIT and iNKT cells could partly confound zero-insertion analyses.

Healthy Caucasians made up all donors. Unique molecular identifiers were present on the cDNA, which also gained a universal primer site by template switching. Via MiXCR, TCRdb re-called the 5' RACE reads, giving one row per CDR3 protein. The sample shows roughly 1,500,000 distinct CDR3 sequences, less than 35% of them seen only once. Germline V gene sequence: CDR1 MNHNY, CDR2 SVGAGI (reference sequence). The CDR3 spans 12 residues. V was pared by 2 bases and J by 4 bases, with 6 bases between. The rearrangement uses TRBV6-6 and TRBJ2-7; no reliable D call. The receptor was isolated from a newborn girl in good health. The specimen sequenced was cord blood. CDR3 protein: CASSYDKYEQYF. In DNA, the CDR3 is TGTGCCAGCAGTTACGATAAATACGAGCAGTACTTC.